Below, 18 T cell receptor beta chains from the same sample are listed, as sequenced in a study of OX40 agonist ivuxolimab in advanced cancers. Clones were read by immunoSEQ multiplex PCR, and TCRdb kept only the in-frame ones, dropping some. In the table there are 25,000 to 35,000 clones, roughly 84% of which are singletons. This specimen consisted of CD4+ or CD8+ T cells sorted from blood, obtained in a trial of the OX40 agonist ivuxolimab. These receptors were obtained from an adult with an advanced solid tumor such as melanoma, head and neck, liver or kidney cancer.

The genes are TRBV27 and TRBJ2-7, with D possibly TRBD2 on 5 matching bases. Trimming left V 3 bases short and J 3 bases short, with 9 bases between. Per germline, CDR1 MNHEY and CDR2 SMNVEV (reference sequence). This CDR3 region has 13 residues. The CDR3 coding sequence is TGTGCCAGCAGTTTGGGGAGTTACTACGAGCAGTACTTC. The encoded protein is CASSLGSYYEQYF.

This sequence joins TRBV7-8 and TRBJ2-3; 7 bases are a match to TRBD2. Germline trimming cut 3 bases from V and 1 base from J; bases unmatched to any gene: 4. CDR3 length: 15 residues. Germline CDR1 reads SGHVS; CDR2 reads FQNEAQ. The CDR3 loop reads CASSFNREGTDTQYF. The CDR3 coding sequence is TGTGCCAGCAGCTTCAATCGGGAGGGCACAGATACGCAGTATTTT.

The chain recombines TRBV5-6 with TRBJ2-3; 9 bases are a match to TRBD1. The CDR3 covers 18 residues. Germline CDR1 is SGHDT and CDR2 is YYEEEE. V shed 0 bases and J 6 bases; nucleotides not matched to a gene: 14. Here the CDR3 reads CASSLENIGTGSADTQYF. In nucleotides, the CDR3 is TGTGCCAGCAGCTTGGAGAACATCGGGACAGGGTCAGCCGATACGCAGTATTTT.

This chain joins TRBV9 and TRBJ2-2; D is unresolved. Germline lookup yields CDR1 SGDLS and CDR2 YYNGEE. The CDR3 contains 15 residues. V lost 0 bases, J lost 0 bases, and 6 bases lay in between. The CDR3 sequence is CASSVGVTNTGELFF. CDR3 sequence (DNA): TGTGCCAGCAGCGTAGGGGTGACGAACACCGGGGAGCTGTTTTTT. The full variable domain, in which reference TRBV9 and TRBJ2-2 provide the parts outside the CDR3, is DSGVTQTPKHLITATGQRVTLRCSPRSGDLSVYWYQQSLDQGLQFLIQYYNGEERAKGNILERFSAQQFPDLHSELNLSSLELGDSALYFCASSVGVTNTGELFFGEGSRLTVL.

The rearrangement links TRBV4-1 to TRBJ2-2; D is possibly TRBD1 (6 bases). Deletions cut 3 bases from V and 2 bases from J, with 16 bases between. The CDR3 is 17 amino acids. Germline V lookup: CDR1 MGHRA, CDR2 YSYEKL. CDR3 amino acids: CASSHPKGEANTGELFF. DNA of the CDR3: TGCGCCAGCAGCCACCCAAAGGGGGAAGCTAACACCGGGGAGCTGTTTTTT.

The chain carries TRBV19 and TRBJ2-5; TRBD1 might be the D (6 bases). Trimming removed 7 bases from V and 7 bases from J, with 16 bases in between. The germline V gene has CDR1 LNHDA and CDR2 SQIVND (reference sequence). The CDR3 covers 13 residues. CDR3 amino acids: CASNSGQSPTQYF. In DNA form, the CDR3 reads TGTGCCAGTAATTCGGGACAATCACCGACCCAGTACTTC.

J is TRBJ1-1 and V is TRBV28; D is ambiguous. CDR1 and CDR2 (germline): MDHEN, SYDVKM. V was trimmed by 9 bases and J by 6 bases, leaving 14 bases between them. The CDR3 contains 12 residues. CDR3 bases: TGTGCCAGTTCCTGGGGAGTTGCTGAAGCTTTCTTT. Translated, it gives CASSWGVAEAFF.

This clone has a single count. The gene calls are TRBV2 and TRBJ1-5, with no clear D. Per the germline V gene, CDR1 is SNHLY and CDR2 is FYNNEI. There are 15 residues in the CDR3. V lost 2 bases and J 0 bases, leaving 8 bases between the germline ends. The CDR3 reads CASSERAYSNQPQHF. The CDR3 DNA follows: TGTGCCAGCAGTGAAAGGGCTTATAGCAATCAGCCCCAGCATTTT.

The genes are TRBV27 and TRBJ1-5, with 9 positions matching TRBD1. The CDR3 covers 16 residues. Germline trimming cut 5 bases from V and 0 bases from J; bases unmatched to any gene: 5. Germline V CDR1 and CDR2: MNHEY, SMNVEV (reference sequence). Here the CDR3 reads CASSPGTGNSNQPQHF. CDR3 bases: TGTGCCAGCAGTCCCGGGACAGGGAATAGCAATCAGCCCCAGCATTTT.

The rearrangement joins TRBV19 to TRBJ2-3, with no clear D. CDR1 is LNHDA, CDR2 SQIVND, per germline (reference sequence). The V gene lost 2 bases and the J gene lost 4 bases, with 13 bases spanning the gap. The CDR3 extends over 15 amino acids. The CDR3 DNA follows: TGTGCCAGTAGTATAAAGGGCATTGGCGCAGATACGCAGTATTTT. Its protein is CASSIKGIGADTQYF.

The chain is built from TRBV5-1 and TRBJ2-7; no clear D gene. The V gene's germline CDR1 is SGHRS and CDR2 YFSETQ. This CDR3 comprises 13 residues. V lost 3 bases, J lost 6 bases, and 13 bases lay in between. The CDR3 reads CASSWTLDGEQYF. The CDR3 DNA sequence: TGCGCCAGCAGCTGGACCTTGGATGGCGAGCAGTACTTC.

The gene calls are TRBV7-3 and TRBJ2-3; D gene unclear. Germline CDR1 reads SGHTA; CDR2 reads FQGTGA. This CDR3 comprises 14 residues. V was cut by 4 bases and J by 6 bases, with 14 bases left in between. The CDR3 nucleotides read TGTGCCAGCAGCTCCGGGTCCAGCCTCGATACGCAGTATTTT. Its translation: CASSSGSSLDTQYF.

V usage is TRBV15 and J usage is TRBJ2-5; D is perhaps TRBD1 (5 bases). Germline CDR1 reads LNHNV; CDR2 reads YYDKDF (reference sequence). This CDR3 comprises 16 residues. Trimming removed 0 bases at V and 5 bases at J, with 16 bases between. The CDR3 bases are TGTGCCACCAGCAGAGATCGGCAGGGTGGGCGGGAGACCCAGTACTTC. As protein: CATSRDRQGGRETQYF.

The CDR3 nucleotides are TGTGCCTGGAGGCGCAGCCAGTATAATTCACCCCTCCACTTT. It translates to CAWRRSQYNSPLHF. The rearrangement links TRBV30 to TRBJ1-6; no definite D call. The CDR3 length is 14 residues. Germline assignment: CDR1 GTSNPN and CDR2 SVGIG (reference sequence). V lost 3 bases, J lost 4 bases, and 10 bases lay in between.

The CDR3: CASSLGRGTAYEQYF. DNA for the CDR3: TGCGCCAGCAGCTTGGGGCGGGGGACTGCCTACGAGCAGTACTTC. The chain is built from TRBV5-1 and TRBJ2-7; 7 nucleotides line up with TRBD2. CDR1 SGHRS and CDR2 YFSETQ come from the germline V gene. V lost 0 bases, J lost 2 bases, and 5 bases stayed unmatched. The CDR3 totals 15 residues.

This chain's CDR3 is CASSFFRGPTYNEQFF. The CDR3 DNA reads TGCGCCAGCAGCTTCTTCAGGGGCCCTACCTACAATGAGCAGTTCTTC. The V call is TRBV5-1, the J call TRBJ2-1; TRBD1 is a possible D gene (6 bases). V lost 2 bases and J 2 bases, leaving 14 bases between the germline ends. The CDR3 totals 16 residues. Per the germline V gene, CDR1 is SGHRS and CDR2 is YFSETQ.

The CDR3: CASKLLAGGNNEQFF. In DNA form, the CDR3 reads TGTGCCAGTAAATTACTAGCGGGGGGAAACAATGAGCAGTTCTTC. This rearrangement joins TRBV19 to TRBJ2-1; 12 positions match TRBD2. The CDR3 extends over 15 amino acids. J gave up 5 bases and V 7 bases, and 6 bases lay outside the gene matches. CDR1 and CDR2 (germline): LNHDA, SQIVND (reference sequence).

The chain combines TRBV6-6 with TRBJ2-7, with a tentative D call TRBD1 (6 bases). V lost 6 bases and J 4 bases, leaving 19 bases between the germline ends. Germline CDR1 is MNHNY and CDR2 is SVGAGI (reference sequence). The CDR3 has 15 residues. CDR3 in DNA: TGTGCCAGCAGGGGACCTACGGACAGTGGTTACGAGCAGTACTTC. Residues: CASRGPTDSGYEQYF.